The 26 T cell receptor beta chains listed next were all sequenced from one sample in a study of long-term antiretroviral therapy in people with HIV. Runs used v3.0 of the immunoSEQ assay and were done at survey level. Sequencing was performed with immunoSEQ multiplex PCR; in TCRdb, only in-frame clones are kept and a portion is missing. The sample records under 20,000 clones, roughly nine tenths being singletons. The sequenced sample was unsorted PBMCs, obtained 4.2 years after starting antiretroviral therapy. Receptors were obtained from a man between 45 and 60 years old with HIV.

CDR3 nucleotide sequence: TGTGCCAGCAGCCTGTCAGGAGATAGCAATCAGCCCCAGCATTTT. This gives the protein CASSLSGDSNQPQHF. This rearrangement joins TRBV7-9 to TRBJ1-5; D is unresolved. Trimming left V 5 bases short and J 0 bases short, with 11 bases between. Germline V gene data show CDR1 as SEHNR and CDR2 as FQNEAQ (reference sequence). There are 15 residues in the CDR3.

This clone was counted once. The V call is TRBV30, the J call TRBJ2-3; D gene uncertain. Trimming stripped 0 bases from V and 0 bases from J, with 16 bases between. This CDR3 is 17 amino acids long. Germline-derived CDR1 and CDR2 are GTSNPN and SVGIG (reference sequence). CDR3 nucleotides: TGTGCCTGGAGTGTAGGTTGGATAGGCCAGAGCACAGATACGCAGTATTTT. Residues: CAWSVGWIGQSTDTQYF.

The chain recombines TRBV30 with TRBJ1-4, with D possibly matching TRBD1 (5 bases). Germline loops: CDR1 GTSNPN, CDR2 SVGIG (reference sequence). V gave up 4 bases and J gave up 8 bases, with 23 bases separating them. The CDR3 has 16 residues. CDR3 DNA sequence: TGTGCCTGGAAACGGATGGGGGGTCAGGGAAAAGAAAAACTGTTTTTT. Translated: CAWKRMGGQGKEKLFF. Complete variable domain (other parts from reference TRBV30 and TRBJ1-4): SQTIHQWPATLVQPVGSPLSLECTVEGTSNPNLYWYRQAAGRGLQLLFYSVGIGQISSEVPQNLSASRPQDRQFILSSKKLLLSDSGFYLCAWKRMGGQGKEKLFFGSGTQLSVL.

This chain connects TRBV25-1 to TRBJ1-2; D gene ambiguous. Germline CDR1 and CDR2: MGHDK and SYGVNS. The CDR3 consists of 13 residues. V dropped 5 bases and J dropped 7 bases, with 14 bases sitting between them. The CDR3 sequence is CASSNSALGGYTF. The CDR3 DNA sequence: TGTGCCAGCAGTAATTCAGCCCTCGGTGGCTACACCTTC.

V usage is TRBV7-6 and J usage is TRBJ1-2, with TRBD1 matching over 7 bases. The V gene's germline CDR1 is SGHVS and CDR2 FNYEAQ. The CDR3 has 14 amino acids. V shed 5 bases, J shed 2 bases, and the junction held 5 bases outside the gene matches. CDR3 DNA sequence: TGTGCCAGCAGCGATGGGGGACAGAACTATGGCTACACCTTC. The encoded protein is CASSDGGQNYGYTF.

The rearrangement links TRBV19 to TRBJ1-6; D unclear. CDR1 and CDR2 (germline): LNHDA, SQIVND (reference sequence). The CDR3 is 15 amino acids. Trimming pared 3 bases from V and 7 bases from J, leaving 13 bases between. Here the CDR3 reads CASSMGGQGNSPLHF. The CDR3 bases are TGTGCCAGTAGTATGGGCGGCCAAGGGAATTCACCCCTCCACTTT. Full variable domain (outside the CDR3, taken from reference TRBV19 and TRBJ1-6): DGGITQSPKYLFRKEGQNVTLSCEQNLNHDAMYWYRQDPGQGLRLIYYSQIVNDFQKGDIAEGYSVSREKKESFPLTVTSAQKNPTAFYLCASSMGGQGNSPLHFGNGTRLTVT.

This chain joins TRBV27 and TRBJ1-2, with a tentative D call TRBD1 (6 bases). The CDR3 sequence is 15 residues long. V was cut by 3 bases and J by 3 bases, with 14 bases left in between. Germline V gene lookup returns CDR1 MNHEY and CDR2 SMNVEV (reference sequence). The CDR3 spells CASSFRRGGDYGYTF. DNA of the CDR3: TGTGCCAGCAGTTTCCGTCGAGGGGGGGACTATGGCTACACCTTC.

This clone was found once. One end of the junction is discordant with germline, which a read error may explain. The chain's CDR3 is CASSESLAGYTDTQYF. The CDR3, as DNA: TGCGCCAGCAGTGAGTCGCTAGCGGGGTACACAGATACGCAGTATTTT. V is TRBV6-1 and J is TRBJ2-3; TRBD2 aligns across 9 bases. There are 16 residues in the CDR3. Per germline, CDR1 MNHNS and CDR2 SASEGT.

Written as DNA, the CDR3 is TGCGCCAGCAGCCAAGGTCTCTATCTAGCGGACCTTGGGGATACGCAGTATTTT. Its protein product is CASSQGLYLADLGDTQYF. The rearrangement uses TRBV4-1 and TRBJ2-3; 7 nucleotides line up with TRBD2. Germline trimming cut 1 base from V and 6 bases from J; bases unmatched to any gene: 16. CDR1 and CDR2 from the germline V gene are MGHRA and YSYEKL. The CDR3 sequence is 18 residues long.

The chain is built from TRBV20-1 and TRBJ2-3; no clear D gene. The CDR3 is made up of 11 amino acids. The germline gives CDR1 DFQATT, CDR2 SNEGSKA (reference sequence). CDR3 coding DNA: TGCACCAGCCCTGGACCAGATACGCAGTATTTT. It specifies CTSPGPDTQYF.

The CDR3 reads CASSIVAGAITDTQYF. The CDR3 DNA follows: TGTGCCAGCAGCATTGTAGCGGGGGCTATCACAGATACGCAGTATTTT. J is TRBJ2-3 and V is TRBV7-2; 9 nucleotides line up with TRBD2. The CDR3 contains 16 residues. From germline, CDR1 is SGHTA and CDR2 FQGNSA. V lost 5 bases to trimming and J lost 2 bases; unmatched junction nucleotides: 8.

The rearrangement uses TRBV18 and TRBJ2-6, with 9 bases identical to TRBD2. Germline CDR1 and CDR2: KGHSH and LQKENI. V was clipped by 6 bases and J by 0 bases; unmatched bases: 6. CDR3 length: 17 amino acids. Here the CDR3 DNA reads TGTGCCAGCTCCTTAGCGGGGGCCAACTCTGGGGCCAACGTCCTGACTTTC. It translates to CASSLAGANSGANVLTF.

The gene calls are TRBV6-5 and TRBJ1-2, with D possibly TRBD1 on 5 matching bases. The length of the CDR3 is 12 residues. The germline V gene encodes CDR1 MNHEY and CDR2 SVGAGI. Between the trimmed V and J ends, which lost 2 bases and 7 bases, there was a span of 8 bases. The CDR3 spells CASSYGGSGYTF. DNA for the CDR3: TGTGCCAGCAGTTACGGGGGAAGTGGCTACACCTTC.

CDR3 protein: CASSLAGGAHGYTF. The CDR3 region has the DNA TGTGCCAGCAGCTTGGCCGGAGGGGCGCATGGCTACACCTTC. The chain uses TRBV5-8 and TRBJ1-2; D is perhaps TRBD1 (5 bases). The V and J ends lost 0 bases and 6 bases respectively, with 12 bases between them. This CDR3 spans 14 amino acids. CDR1 and CDR2 (germline): SGHTS, YDEGEE.

This clone has a handful of counts. The sample contains more than one DNA sequence encoding this CDR3. The V gene is TRBV14, the J gene TRBJ2-3; tentative D call: TRBD2 (5 bases). The CDR3 is made up of 14 amino acids. CDR1 SGHDN and CDR2 FVKESK come from the germline V gene. Trimming shortened V by 5 bases and J by 2 bases, and 11 bases separated the two germline ends. This CDR3 is CASSRLIYTDTQYF. CDR3 nucleotide sequence: TGTGCCAGCAGCAGACTAATTTACACAGATACGCAGTATTTT.

The CDR3 loop reads CASSGRTGGYEQYF. CDR3 DNA: TGCGCCAGCAGCGGCCGGACAGGGGGCTACGAGCAGTACTTC. The rearrangement uses TRBV5-1 and TRBJ2-7, with 10 bases that match TRBD1. After removal of 4 bases from V and 3 bases from J, the junction contained 4 bases not matched to a gene. Germline CDR1 is SGHRS and CDR2 is YFSETQ. The CDR3 loop spans 14 amino acids.

The chain joins TRBV12-5 to TRBJ2-2; D is undetermined. Germline CDR1 is LGHNT and CDR2 is FRNRAP. Trimming stripped 5 bases from V and 2 bases from J, with 15 bases between. There are 16 residues in the CDR3. Here the CDR3 DNA reads TGTGCTAGTGGTATTGACACCCTATACAACACCGGGGAGCTGTTTTTT. The encoded protein is CASGIDTLYNTGELFF.

The rearrangement links TRBV30 to TRBJ2-3, with 10 nucleotides matching TRBD2. This CDR3 comprises 15 residues. Germline V lookup: CDR1 GTSNPN, CDR2 SVGIG (reference sequence). After removal of 4 bases from V and 4 bases from J, the junction contained 8 bases not matched to a gene. The CDR3 loop reads CAWTPAGGRADTQYF. The CDR3 coding sequence is TGTGCCTGGACCCCAGCGGGGGGGCGAGCAGATACGCAGTATTTT. The full variable domain, in which reference TRBV30 and TRBJ2-3 provide the parts outside the CDR3, is SQTIHQWPATLVQPVGSPLSLECTVEGTSNPNLYWYRQAAGRGLQLLFYSVGIGQISSEVPQNLSASRPQDRQFILSSKKLLLSDSGFYLCAWTPAGGRADTQYFGPGTRLTVL.

This chain connects TRBV4-2 to TRBJ1-1; tentative D call: TRBD1 (5 bases). CDR3 length: 17 amino acids. Trimming stripped 1 base from V and 0 bases from J, with 15 bases between. Germline values: CDR1 LGHNA, CDR2 YNFKEQ. CDR3 loop: CASSQVSGNDMNTEAFF. CDR3 nucleotides: TGTGCCAGCAGCCAAGTATCAGGGAATGACATGAACACTGAAGCTTTCTTT.

V usage is TRBV7-9 and J usage is TRBJ2-7; 9 bases are shared with TRBD2. The CDR3 runs 15 residues. Trimming removed 3 bases from V and 6 bases from J; junction bases left unmatched: 9. Germline V gene lookup returns CDR1 SEHNR and CDR2 FQNEAQ (reference sequence). CDR3 amino acids: CASSFQAGGRGEQYF. In nucleotides, the CDR3 is TGTGCCAGCAGCTTCCAAGCGGGGGGTCGGGGCGAGCAGTACTTC. The full variable domain, rest sourced from reference TRBV7-9 and TRBJ2-7, is DTGVSQNPRHKITKRGQNVTFRCDPISEHNRLYWYRQTLGQGPEFLTYFQNEAQLEKSRLLSDRFSAERPKGSFSTLEIQRTEQGDSAMYLCASSFQAGGRGEQYFGPGTRLTVT.

The chain joins TRBV6-5 to TRBJ1-2, with 8 bases that match TRBD1. V was pared by 5 bases and J by 2 bases, with 1 base of the junction left unmatched. The CDR3 spans 13 residues. The V gene's germline CDR1 is MNHEY and CDR2 SVGAGI. The CDR3 spells CASSRQGNYGYTF. CDR3 DNA sequence: TGTGCCAGCAGTCGACAGGGGAACTATGGCTACACCTTC.

This chain connects TRBV4-1 to TRBJ1-5, with a weak D call TRBD1 (6 bases). V was cut by 0 bases and J by 3 bases, with 9 bases left in between. This CDR3 comprises 15 residues. Germline CDR1 MGHRA, CDR2 YSYEKL. The CDR3 region is CASSQDAGVNQPQHF. CDR3 DNA sequence: TGCGCCAGCAGCCAAGATGCAGGGGTCAATCAGCCCCAGCATTTT.

V is TRBV10-2 and J is TRBJ1-6, with 7 nucleotides matching TRBD1. This CDR3 is built from 15 residues. Germline V lookup: CDR1 WSHSY, CDR2 SAAADI. J gave up 5 bases and V 2 bases, and 3 bases lay outside the gene matches. CDR3 protein: CASSERGLDNSPLHF. CDR3 nucleotide sequence: TGCGCCAGCAGTGAGAGGGGGCTCGATAATTCACCCCTCCACTTT.

V usage is TRBV28 and J usage is TRBJ1-3; 7 nucleotides match TRBD1. The germline CDR1 and CDR2 sequences are MDHEN and SYDVKM. The CDR3 has 16 residues. The J segment lost 3 bases and the V segment lost 4 bases, leaving 9 bases of the junction unmatched. The CDR3 DNA is TGTGCCAGCAGTTCACCGGGACAGACGCTTGGAAACACCATATATTTT. Protein sequence: CASSSPGQTLGNTIYF.

J is TRBJ2-1 and V is TRBV27; D gene uncertain. Germline CDR1 MNHEY, CDR2 SMNVEV (reference sequence). Trimming left V 6 bases short and J 7 bases short, with 10 bases between. CDR3 length: 12 residues. In DNA form, the CDR3 reads TGTGCCAGCAGCCGACCCCCAAATGAGCAGTTCTTC. Its protein is CASSRPPNEQFF.

This clone was found once. J is TRBJ1-1 and V is TRBV6-1; no definite D call. Germline CDR1 MNHNS, CDR2 SASEGT. The CDR3 spans 15 residues. Trimming took 7 bases from V and 0 from J, leaving 15 bases between them. This chain's CDR3 is CASIRQRSMNTEAFF. CDR3 DNA: TGTGCCAGCATCCGGCAGAGATCCATGAACACTGAAGCTTTCTTT.